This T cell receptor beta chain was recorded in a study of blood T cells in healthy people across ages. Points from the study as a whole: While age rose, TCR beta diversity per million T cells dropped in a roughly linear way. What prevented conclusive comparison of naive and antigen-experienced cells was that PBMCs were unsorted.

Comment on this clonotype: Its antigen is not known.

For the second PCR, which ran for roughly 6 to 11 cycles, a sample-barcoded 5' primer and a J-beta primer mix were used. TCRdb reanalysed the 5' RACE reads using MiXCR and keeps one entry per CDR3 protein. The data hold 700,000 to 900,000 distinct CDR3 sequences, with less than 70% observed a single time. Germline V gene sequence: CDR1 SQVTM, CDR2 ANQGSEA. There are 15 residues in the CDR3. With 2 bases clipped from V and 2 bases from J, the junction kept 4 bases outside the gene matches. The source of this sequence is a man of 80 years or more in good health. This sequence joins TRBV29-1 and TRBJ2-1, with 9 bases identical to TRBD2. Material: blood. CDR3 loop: CSVEWREGPYNEQFF. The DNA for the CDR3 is TGCAGCGTTGAATGGCGGGAGGGCCCCTACAATGAGCAGTTCTTC.